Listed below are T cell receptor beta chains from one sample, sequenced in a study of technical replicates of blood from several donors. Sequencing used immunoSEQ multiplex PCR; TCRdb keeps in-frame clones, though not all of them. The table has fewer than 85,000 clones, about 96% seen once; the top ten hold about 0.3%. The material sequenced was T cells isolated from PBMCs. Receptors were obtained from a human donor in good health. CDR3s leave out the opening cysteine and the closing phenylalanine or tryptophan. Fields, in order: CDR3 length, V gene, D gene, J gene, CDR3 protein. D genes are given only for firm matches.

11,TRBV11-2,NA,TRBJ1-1,ASSVVGRSEAF
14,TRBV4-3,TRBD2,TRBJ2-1,ASSQGLAGGTNEQF
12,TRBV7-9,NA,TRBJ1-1,ASSSSPGNTEAF
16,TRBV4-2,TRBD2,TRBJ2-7,ASSQTPGLAGGLYEQY
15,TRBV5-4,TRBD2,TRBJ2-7,ASSNGLAAARTYEQY
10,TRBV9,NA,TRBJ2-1,ASSAGYNEQF
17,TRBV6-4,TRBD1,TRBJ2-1,ASRNTFRDRGGQGGEQF
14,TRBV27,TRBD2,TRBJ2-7,ASSPSGGAVGYEQY
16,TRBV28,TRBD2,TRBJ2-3,ASSFASGLAGGGDTQY
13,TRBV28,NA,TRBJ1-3,ASSFPGRTGNTIY
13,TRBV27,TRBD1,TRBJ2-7,ASSSRDRGVYEQY
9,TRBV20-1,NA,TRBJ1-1,RAGEPTEAF
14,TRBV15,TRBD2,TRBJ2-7,ATSRDQREISYEQY
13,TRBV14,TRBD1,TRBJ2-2,ASSLRDRGAGELF
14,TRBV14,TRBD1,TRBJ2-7,ASSEWDRRGSYEQY
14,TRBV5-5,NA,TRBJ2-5,ASSLRESGVGETQY
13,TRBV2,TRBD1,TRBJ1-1,ASSEDRGRGTEAF
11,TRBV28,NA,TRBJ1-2,ATKRGGVDGYT
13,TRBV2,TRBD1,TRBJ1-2,ASSPTMTGNYGYT
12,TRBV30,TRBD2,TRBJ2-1,AWRKNGGGNEQF
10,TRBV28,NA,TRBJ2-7,ASSLAYYEQY
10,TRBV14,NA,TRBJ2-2,ASSPRIGELF
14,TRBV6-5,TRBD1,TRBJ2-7,ASSYSQGAKSYEQY
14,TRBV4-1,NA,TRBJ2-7,ASSQGLREIKYEQY
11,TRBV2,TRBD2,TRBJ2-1,ARRLAGSNEQF
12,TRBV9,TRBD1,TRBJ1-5,ASSVAGGWQPQH
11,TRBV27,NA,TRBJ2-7,ASSPQSYYEQY
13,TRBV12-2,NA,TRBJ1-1,ASRPTPGKNTEAF
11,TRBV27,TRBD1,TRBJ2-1,ASSLTGYNEQF
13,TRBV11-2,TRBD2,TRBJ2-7,ASSFTSGSSYEQY
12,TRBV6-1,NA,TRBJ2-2,ASSEPTRPGELF
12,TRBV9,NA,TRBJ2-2,ASGSALYTGELF
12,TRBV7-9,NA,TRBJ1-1,ASSFGGGGTEAF
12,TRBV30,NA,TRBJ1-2,AWSVLDGVYGYT
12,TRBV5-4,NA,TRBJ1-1,ASSPLDSNTEAF
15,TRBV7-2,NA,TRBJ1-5,ASSSGPGHNNDQPQH
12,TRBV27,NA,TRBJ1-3,ASSLSISGNTIY
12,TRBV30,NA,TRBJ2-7,AWSGISGAYEQY
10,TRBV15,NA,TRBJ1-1,ATSRELSSGF
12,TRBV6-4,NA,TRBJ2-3,ASSESASTDTQY
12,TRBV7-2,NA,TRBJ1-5,ASSLANSNQPQH
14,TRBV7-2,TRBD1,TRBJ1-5,ASSFWGQTRGEPQH
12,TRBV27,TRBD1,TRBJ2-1,ASSLDRGYNEQF
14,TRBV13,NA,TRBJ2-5,ASSHQGIRGQETQY
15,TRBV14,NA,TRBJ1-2,ASSQEGLLGAGYGYT
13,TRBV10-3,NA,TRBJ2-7,ATRLLLSSSYEQY
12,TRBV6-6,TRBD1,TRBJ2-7,ASKPGQGVEEQY
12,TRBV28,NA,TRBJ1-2,ASSLPSISYGYT
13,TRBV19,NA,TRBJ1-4,ATKYEGGTNEKLF
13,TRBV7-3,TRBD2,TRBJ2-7,ASSLTGTSGYEQY
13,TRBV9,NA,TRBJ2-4,ASSVDLKTKNIQY
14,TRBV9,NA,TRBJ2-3,ASSYGGGGNTDTQY
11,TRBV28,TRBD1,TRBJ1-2,ASSLGTGVGYT
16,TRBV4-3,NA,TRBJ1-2,ASSQEGPELDRLHGYT
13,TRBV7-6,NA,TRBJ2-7,ASSQRPGTYYEQY